One and the same sample provided the 15 T cell receptor beta chains below, sequenced in a study of brain metastases from non-small cell lung cancer. Profiled with immunoSEQ multiplex PCR; TCRdb holds only in-frame clones, not every one. The sample consists of 14,000 to 15,000 clones, approximately 80% of them appearing once. Material for sequencing was primary lung tumor tissue. Receptors were obtained from a donor aged 40 or over with non-small cell lung cancer.

The V call is TRBV5-4, the J call TRBJ1-2; the match to TRBD1 covers 9 bases. The CDR3 contains 14 residues. Per germline, CDR1 SGHNT and CDR2 YYREEE (reference sequence). V was pared by 4 bases and J by 6 bases, with 7 bases of the junction left unmatched. CDR3 sequence (DNA): TGTGCCAGCAGCGTGGGACAGGGAAGGGATGGCTACACCTTC. This translates into CASSVGQGRDGYTF. Full variable domain (missing parts from reference TRBV5-4 and TRBJ1-2): ETGVTQSPTHLIKTRGQQVTLRCSSQSGHNTVSWYQQALGQGPQFIFQYYREEENGRGNFPPRFSGLQFPNYSSELNVNALELDDSALYLCASSVGQGRDGYTFGSGTRLTVV.

This clone has a handful of counts. The J gene is TRBJ2-3, the V gene TRBV24-1, with TRBD2 matching over 11 bases. J lost 14 bases, V lost 3 bases, and 9 bases had no gene match. The CDR3 totals 14 residues. In germline, CDR1 is KGHDR, CDR2 SFDVKD. The CDR3 nucleotides read TGTGCCACCAGTGATCCGAGGACTAGCGGGTCTCTGTATTTT. Translating it yields CATSDPRTSGSLYF.

This chain links TRBV24-1 with TRBJ2-2, with 10 bases matching TRBD2. Germline loops: CDR1 KGHDR, CDR2 SFDVKD. The CDR3 has 18 amino acids. Trimming at V came to 4 bases and at J to 2 bases, leaving 9 bases not matched to a gene. The DNA for the CDR3 is TGTGCCACCAGTGACCGGCGGACTAGCGGAATTAACACCGGGGAGCTGTTTTTT. It encodes CATSDRRTSGINTGELFF.

In nucleotides, the CDR3 is TGTGCCTGGTCTACTAGCGGGGGATACAATGAGCAGTTCTTC. Its translation: CAWSTSGGYNEQFF. The gene calls are TRBV30 and TRBJ2-1; 11 nucleotides match TRBD2. This CDR3 region has 14 residues. Germline CDR1 GTSNPN, CDR2 SVGIG (reference sequence). V gave up 5 bases and J gave up 4 bases; unmatched junction bases: 4.

This chain links TRBV4-2 with TRBJ1-2, with D perhaps matching TRBD1 (6 bases). Germline V gene data show CDR1 as LGHNA and CDR2 as YNFKEQ. The CDR3 contains 15 residues. Trimming removed 5 bases at V and 0 bases at J, with 13 bases between. CDR3 sequence reads: CASSAGGAANYGYTF. CDR3 sequence (DNA): TGTGCCAGCAGCGCCGGGGGGGCTGCTAACTATGGCTACACCTTC.

This clone was seen a single time. V gene TRBV19 combines with J gene TRBJ1-1, with 9 bases matching TRBD1. Germline assignment: CDR1 LNHDA and CDR2 SQIVND (reference sequence). V lost 3 bases and J lost 10; bases outside the gene matches: 9. This CDR3 contains 14 residues. CDR3 sequence (DNA): TGTGCCAGTAGTATCCAGGAGACAGGGGGGCCAGCTTTCTTT. Amino acids: CASSIQETGGPAFF.

V gene TRBV6-5 combines with J gene TRBJ2-4; D may be TRBD1 (5 bases). V was shortened by 6 bases and J by 7 bases, with 16 bases between the two germline ends. CDR1 and CDR2 (germline): MNHEY, SVGAGI. The CDR3 is made up of 14 amino acids. For the CDR3, the DNA is TGTGCCAGCAGACGTCAGGGCCGGGCGAACATTCAGTACTTC. Protein: CASRRQGRANIQYF.

This sequence joins TRBV7-8 and TRBJ2-7, with D perhaps matching TRBD2 (7 bases). The CDR3 contains 13 residues. In germline, CDR1 is SGHVS, CDR2 FQNEAQ. Trimming took off 6 bases at V and 5 bases at J, with 14 bases between the two ends. In DNA, the CDR3 is TGTGCCAGCAGTAAGGGGGGGGCCCACGAGCAGTACTTC. Protein: CASSKGGAHEQYF.

The chain couples TRBV7-9 to TRBJ1-1; D is unresolved. The CDR3 contains 13 residues. Trimming removed 4 bases at V and 1 base at J, with 7 bases between. From germline, CDR1 is SEHNR and CDR2 FQNEAQ (reference sequence). The CDR3 is CASSYAPNTEAFF. CDR3 nucleotides: TGTGCCAGCAGCTACGCGCCGAACACTGAAGCTTTCTTT. Filled out from reference TRBV7-9 and TRBJ1-1, the complete variable domain reads DTGVSQNPRHKITKRGQNVTFRCDPISEHNRLYWYRQTLGQGPEFLTYFQNEAQLEKSRLLSDRFSAERPKGSFSTLEIQRTEQGDSAMYLCASSYAPNTEAFFGQGTRLTVV.

This clone was detected a few times. This chain links TRBV9 with TRBJ1-1; 11 nucleotides line up with TRBD1. The germline gives CDR1 SGDLS, CDR2 YYNGEE. The ends lost 4 bases at V and 6 bases at J; junction bases unmatched: 5. The CDR3 length is 14 residues. In DNA, the CDR3 is TGTGCCAGCAGCTTCGGACAGGGGGCGGCTGAAGCTTTCTTT. This sequence encodes CASSFGQGAAEAFF.

This clone was detected a few times. This rearrangement joins TRBV7-3 to TRBJ2-1, with 12 bases matching TRBD2. The CDR3 runs to 17 residues. V dropped 1 base and J dropped 7; count of bases not matched to a gene: 8. CDR1 is SGHTA and CDR2 is FQGTGA in the germline V gene. This chain's CDR3 is CASSLRPLAGGQNEQFF. As DNA, the CDR3 is TGTGCCAGCAGCTTAAGGCCCCTAGCGGGGGGGCAAAATGAGCAGTTCTTC.

This clone was counted once. V gene TRBV7-2 combines with J gene TRBJ2-3; 7 bases align to TRBD1. Germline V CDR1 and CDR2: SGHTA, FQGNSA. V lost 5 bases to trimming and J lost 1 base; unmatched junction nucleotides: 15. This CDR3 contains 18 residues. This chain's CDR3 is CASSPPPKTTGRTDTQYF. In DNA, the CDR3 is TGTGCCAGCAGCCCACCTCCCAAGACGACAGGGCGCACAGATACGCAGTATTTT.

The chain links TRBV28 to TRBJ2-4; 7 bases map to TRBD2. J gave up 1 base and V 6 bases, and 9 bases lay outside the gene matches. CDR1 and CDR2 (germline): MDHEN, SYDVKM. The CDR3 has 16 amino acids. The CDR3 is CASSTGGVWAKNIQYF. The CDR3 DNA reads as TGTGCCAGCAGCACTGGGGGGGTGTGGGCCAAAAACATTCAGTACTTC. Full variable domain (outside the CDR3, taken from reference TRBV28 and TRBJ2-4): DVKVTQSSRYLVKRTGEKVFLECVQDMDHENMFWYRQDPGLGLRLIYFSYDVKMKEKGDIPEGYSVSREKKERFSLILESASTNQTSMYLCASSTGGVWAKNIQYFGAGTRLSVL.

The CDR3 DNA sequence: TGCAGTGCTAGTCCAGGGGTGAGCTCACCCCTCCACTTT. Translation gives CSASPGVSSPLHF. J is TRBJ1-6 and V is TRBV20-1; weak D call: TRBD1 (6 bases). Germline-derived CDR1 and CDR2 are DFQATT and SNEGSKA (reference sequence). Deletions cut 3 bases from V and 10 bases from J, with 13 bases between. This CDR3 region has 13 residues.

This clone was seen once. CDR3 sequence reads: CSASRGTSYEQYV. The DNA for the CDR3 is TGCAGTGCTAGTAGAGGGACGTCCTACGAGCAGTACGTC. The chain uses TRBV20-1 and TRBJ2-7, with D perhaps TRBD1 or TRBD2 (5 bases each). The CDR3 length is 13 residues. V lost 3 bases and J 1 base, leaving 10 bases between the germline ends. The germline V gene encodes CDR1 DFQATT and CDR2 SNEGSKA (reference sequence).